Detailed here is one TCR beta chain. The sample belongs to a study of blood T cell repertoires in COVID-19. Study-level information: Samples came from the United States, Italy and Spain, spanning acute and convalescent COVID-19. Sources were T cells, B-cell-depleted T cells, or PBMCs; the material itself was cDNA or gDNA.

This CDR3 comprises 11 residues. Germline CDR1 and CDR2: MNHEY and SVGAGI. V shed 2 bases and J shed 7 bases, with 5 bases lying between them. Clones were read by immunoSEQ multiplex PCR, and TCRdb kept only the in-frame ones, dropping some. This sample has 120,000 or so clones, with approximately 80% found just once. The chain joins TRBV6-5 to TRBJ2-5; the D gene is possibly TRBD1 (5 bases). The sequence was collected from a woman aged 55-69 years with acute or convalescent COVID-19. Sequencing was carried out using peripheral blood. CDR3 DNA sequence: TGTGCCAGCAGTTACCAGGGGACCCAGTACTTC. This gives the protein CASSYQGTQYF.